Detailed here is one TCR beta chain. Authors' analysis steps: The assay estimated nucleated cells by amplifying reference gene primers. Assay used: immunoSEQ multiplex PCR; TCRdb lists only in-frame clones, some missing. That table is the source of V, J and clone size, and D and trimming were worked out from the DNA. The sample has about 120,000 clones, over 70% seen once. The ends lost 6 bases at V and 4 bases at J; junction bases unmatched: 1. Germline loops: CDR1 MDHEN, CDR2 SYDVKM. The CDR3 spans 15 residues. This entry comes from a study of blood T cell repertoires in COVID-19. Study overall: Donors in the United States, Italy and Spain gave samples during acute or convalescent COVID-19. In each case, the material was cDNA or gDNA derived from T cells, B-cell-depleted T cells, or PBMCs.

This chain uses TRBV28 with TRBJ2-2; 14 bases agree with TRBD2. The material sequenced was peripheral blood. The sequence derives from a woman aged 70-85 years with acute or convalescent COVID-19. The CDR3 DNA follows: TGTGCCAGCAGGGGACTAGCGGGAGTCACCGGGGAGCTGTTTTTT. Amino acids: CASRGLAGVTGELFF.